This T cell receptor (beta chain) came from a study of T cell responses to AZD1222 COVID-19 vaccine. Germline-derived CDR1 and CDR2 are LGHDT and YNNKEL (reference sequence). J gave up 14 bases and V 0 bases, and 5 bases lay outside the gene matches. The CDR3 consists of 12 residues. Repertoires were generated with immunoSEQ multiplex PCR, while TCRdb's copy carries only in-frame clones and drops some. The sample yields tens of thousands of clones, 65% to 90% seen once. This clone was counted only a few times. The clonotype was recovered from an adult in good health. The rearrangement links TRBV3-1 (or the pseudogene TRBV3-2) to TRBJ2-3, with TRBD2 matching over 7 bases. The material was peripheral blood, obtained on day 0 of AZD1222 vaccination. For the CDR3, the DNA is TGTGCCAGCAGCCAAGAGACTAGCAATCGGTATTTT. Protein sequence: CASSQETSNRYF.